The source of this TCR beta chain is a study of molecular identifiers for immune sequencing clone quantification. The CDR3 is 16 residues long. Germline V CDR1 and CDR2: PRHDT, FYEKMQ (reference sequence). Trimming took off 6 bases at V and 4 bases at J, with 16 bases between the two ends. Each CDR3 protein gets one entry after TCRdb re-called the PCR reads with MiXCR. The sample records over 35,000 distinct CDR3 sequences, about 18% being singletons. This clonotype was detected ten times or more. The rearrangement joins TRBV13 to TRBJ1-6; no clear D gene. This TCR was recovered from a human donor in good health. Some libraries in this study had Jurkat cell RNA spiked in. The sample taken for sequencing was naive CD8+ T cells from blood, with Jurkat cell RNA spiked in. Subset defined: FACS-sorted CD8+CD4-CCR7+CD45RA+ naive T cells. The CDR3 is CASSSTPDGYNSPLHF. The CDR3 nucleotides read TGTGCCAGCAGTTCAACTCCAGACGGTTATAATTCACCCCTCCACTTT. The full variable domain, its missing parts supplied by reference TRBV13 and TRBJ1-6, is AAGVIQSPRHLIKEKRETATLKCYPIPRHDTVYWYQQGPGQDPQFLISFYEKMQSDKGSIPDRFSAQQFSDYHSELNMSSLELGDSALYFCASSSTPDGYNSPLHFGNGTRLTVT.